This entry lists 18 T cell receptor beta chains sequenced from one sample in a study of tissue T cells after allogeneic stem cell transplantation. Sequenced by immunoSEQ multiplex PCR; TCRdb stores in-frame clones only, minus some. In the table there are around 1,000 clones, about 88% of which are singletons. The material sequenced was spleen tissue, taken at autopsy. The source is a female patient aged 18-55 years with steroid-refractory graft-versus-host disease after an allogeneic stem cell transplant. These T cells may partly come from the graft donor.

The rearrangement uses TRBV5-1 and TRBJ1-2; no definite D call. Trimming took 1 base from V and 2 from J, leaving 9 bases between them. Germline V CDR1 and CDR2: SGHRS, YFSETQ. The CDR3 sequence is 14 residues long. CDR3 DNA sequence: TGCGCCAGCAGCTTGCCAGCATGGAACTATGGCTACACCTTC. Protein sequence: CASSLPAWNYGYTF.

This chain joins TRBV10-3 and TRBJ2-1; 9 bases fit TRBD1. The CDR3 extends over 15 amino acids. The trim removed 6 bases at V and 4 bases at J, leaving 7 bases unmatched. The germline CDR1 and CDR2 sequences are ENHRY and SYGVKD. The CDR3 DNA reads TGTGCCATCAGCGCTCGGGACAGGGTTTACAATGAGCAGTTCTTC. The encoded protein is CAISARDRVYNEQFF.

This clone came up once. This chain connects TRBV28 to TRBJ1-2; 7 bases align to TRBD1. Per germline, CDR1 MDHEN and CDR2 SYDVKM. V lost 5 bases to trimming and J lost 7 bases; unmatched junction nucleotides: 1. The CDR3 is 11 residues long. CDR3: CASSRTGGYTF. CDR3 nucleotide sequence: TGTGCCAGCAGTCGGACAGGTGGCTACACCTTC.

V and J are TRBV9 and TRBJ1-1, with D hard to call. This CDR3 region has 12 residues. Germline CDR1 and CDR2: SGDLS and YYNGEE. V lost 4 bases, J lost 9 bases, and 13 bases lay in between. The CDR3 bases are TGTGCCAGCAGCCCTAGACCAGAAAAAGCTTTCTTT. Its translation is CASSPRPEKAFF.

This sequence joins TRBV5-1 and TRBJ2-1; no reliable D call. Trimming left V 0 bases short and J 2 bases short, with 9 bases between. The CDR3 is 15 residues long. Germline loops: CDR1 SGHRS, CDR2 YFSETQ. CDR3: CASSLGATPYNEQFF. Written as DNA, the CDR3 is TGCGCCAGCAGCTTGGGGGCTACCCCCTACAATGAGCAGTTCTTC.

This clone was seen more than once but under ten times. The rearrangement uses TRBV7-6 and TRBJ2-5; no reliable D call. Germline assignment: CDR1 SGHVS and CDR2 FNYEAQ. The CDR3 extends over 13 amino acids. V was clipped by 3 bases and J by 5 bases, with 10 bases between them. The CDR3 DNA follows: TGTGCCAGCAGCTTGGGTCCGACGGAGACCCAGTACTTC. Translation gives CASSLGPTETQYF.

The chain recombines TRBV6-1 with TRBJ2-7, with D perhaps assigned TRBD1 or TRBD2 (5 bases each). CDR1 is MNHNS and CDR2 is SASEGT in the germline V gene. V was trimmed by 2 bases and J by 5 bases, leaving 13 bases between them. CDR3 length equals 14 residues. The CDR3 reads CASSERGARDEQYF. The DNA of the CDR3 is TGTGCCAGCAGTGAACGTGGGGCGCGGGACGAGCAGTACTTC.

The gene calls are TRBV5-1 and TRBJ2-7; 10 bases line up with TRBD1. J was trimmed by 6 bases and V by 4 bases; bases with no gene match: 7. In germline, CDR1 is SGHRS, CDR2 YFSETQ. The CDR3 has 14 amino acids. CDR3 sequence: CASSIWGQGIEQYF. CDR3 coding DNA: TGCGCCAGCAGCATCTGGGGACAGGGGATCGAGCAGTACTTC.

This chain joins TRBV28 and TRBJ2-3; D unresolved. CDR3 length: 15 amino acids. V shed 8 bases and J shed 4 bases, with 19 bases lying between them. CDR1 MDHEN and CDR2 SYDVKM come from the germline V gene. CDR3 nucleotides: TGTGCCAGCCTTCCCTTCGGCGAGATCGCAGATACGCAGTATTTT. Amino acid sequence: CASLPFGEIADTQYF.

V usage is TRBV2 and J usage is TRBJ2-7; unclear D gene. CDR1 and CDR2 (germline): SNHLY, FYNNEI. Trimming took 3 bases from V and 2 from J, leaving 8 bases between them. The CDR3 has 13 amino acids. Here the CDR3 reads CASSDQETYEQYF. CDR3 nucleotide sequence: TGTGCCAGCAGTGACCAGGAAACCTACGAGCAGTACTTC.

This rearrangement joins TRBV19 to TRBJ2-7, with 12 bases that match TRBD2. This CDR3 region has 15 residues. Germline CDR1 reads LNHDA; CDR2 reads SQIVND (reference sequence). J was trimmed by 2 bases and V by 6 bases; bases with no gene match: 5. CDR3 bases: TGTGCCAGTAGAGCGACTAGCGGGAGACCCTACGAGCAGTACTTC. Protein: CASRATSGRPYEQYF.

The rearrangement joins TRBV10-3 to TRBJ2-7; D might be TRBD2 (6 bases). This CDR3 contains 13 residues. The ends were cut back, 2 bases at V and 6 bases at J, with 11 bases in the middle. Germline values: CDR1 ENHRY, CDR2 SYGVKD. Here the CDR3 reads CAISETSRGEQYF. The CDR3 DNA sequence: TGTGCCATCAGTGAGACTAGCCGGGGCGAGCAGTACTTC.

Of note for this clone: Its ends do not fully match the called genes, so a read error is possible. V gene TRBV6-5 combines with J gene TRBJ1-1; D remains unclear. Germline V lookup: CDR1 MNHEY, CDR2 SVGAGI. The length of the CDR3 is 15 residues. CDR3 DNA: TGTGCCAGCAGTCCCCGGACTGGCCTGAAGACTGAAGCTTTCTTT. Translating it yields CASSPRTGLKTEAFF.

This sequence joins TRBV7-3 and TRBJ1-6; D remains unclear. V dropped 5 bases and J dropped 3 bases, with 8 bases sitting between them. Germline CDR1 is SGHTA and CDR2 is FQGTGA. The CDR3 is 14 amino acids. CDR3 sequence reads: CASSPRYYNSPLHF. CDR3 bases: TGTGCCAGCAGCCCCAGGTACTATAATTCACCCCTCCACTTT.

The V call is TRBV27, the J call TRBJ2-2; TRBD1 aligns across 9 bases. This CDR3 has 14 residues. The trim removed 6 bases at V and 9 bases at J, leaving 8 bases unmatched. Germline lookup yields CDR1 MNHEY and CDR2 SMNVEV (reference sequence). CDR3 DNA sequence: TGTGCCAGCAGCATTGGGACAGGGTACCGGGAGCTGTTTTTT. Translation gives CASSIGTGYRELFF.

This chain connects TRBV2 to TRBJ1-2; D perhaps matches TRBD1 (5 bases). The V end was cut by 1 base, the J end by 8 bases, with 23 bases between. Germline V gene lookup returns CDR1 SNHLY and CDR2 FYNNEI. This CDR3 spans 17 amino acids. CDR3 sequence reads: CASSEGVLAGLFGGYTF. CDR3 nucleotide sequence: TGTGCCAGCAGTGAAGGAGTCTTGGCAGGGTTATTCGGAGGCTACACCTTC.

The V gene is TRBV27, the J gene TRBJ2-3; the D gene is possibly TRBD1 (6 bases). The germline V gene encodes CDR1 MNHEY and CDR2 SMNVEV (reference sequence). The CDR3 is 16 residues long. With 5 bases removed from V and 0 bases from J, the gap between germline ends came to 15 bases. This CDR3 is CASSPTRRGSTDTQYF. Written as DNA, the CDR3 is TGTGCCAGCAGTCCCACGCGAAGGGGGAGCACAGATACGCAGTATTTT.

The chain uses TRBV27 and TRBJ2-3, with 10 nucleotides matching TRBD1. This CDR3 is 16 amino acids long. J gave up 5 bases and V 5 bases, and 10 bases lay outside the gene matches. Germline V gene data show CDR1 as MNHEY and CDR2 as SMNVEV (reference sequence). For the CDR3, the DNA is TGTGCCAGCAGTCGGCCAGGGACAGGGGAACAAGATACGCAGTATTTT. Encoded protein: CASSRPGTGEQDTQYF.